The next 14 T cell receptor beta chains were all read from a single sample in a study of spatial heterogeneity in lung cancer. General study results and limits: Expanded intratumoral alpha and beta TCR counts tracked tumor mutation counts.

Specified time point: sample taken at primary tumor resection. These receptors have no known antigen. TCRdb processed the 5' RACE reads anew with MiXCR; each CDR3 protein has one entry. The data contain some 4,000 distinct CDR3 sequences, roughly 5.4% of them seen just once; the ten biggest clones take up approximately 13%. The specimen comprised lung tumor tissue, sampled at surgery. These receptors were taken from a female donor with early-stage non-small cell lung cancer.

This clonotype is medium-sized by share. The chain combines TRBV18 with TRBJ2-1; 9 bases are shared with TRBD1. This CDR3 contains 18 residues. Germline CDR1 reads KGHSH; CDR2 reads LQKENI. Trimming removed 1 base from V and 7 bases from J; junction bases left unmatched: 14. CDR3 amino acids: CASSPLRPGTGSDNEQFF. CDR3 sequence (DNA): TGTGCCAGCTCACCACTGCGCCCCGGGACAGGGTCGGATAATGAGCAGTTCTTC.

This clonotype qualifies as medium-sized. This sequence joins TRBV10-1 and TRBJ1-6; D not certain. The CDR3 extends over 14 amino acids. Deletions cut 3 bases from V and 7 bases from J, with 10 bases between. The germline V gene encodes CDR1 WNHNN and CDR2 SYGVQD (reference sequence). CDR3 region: CASSEFVGNSPLHF. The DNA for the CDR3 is TGCGCCAGCAGTGAATTCGTGGGAAATTCACCCCTCCACTTT.

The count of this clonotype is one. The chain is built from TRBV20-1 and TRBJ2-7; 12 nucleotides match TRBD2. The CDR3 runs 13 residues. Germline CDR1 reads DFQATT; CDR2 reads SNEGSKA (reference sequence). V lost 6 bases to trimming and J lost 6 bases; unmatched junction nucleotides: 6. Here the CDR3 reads CSAETSGSREQYF. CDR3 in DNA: TGCAGTGCGGAGACTAGCGGGAGTCGCGAGCAGTACTTC.

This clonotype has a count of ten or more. The CDR3 loop reads CASSLEKSSYTQYF. The CDR3 DNA follows: TGTGCCAGCAGCTTAGAAAAAAGCTCGTATACGCAGTATTTT. The rearrangement joins TRBV7-9 to TRBJ2-3; D unclear. Trimming removed 1 base at V and 7 bases at J, with 12 bases between. Germline V CDR1 and CDR2: SEHNR, FQNEAQ (reference sequence). The CDR3 length is 14 residues.

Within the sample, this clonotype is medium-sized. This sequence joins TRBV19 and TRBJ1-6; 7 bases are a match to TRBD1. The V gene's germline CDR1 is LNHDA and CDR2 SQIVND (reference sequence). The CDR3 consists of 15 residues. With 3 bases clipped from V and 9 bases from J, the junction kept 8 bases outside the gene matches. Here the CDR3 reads CASSMEGQAASPLHF. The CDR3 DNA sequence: TGTGCCAGTAGTATGGAAGGACAGGCGGCTTCACCCCTCCACTTT.

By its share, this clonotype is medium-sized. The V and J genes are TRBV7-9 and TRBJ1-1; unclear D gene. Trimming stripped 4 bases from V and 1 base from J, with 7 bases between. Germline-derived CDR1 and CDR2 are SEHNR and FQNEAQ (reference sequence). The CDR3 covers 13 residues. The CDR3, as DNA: TGTGCCAGCAGCTCATTGGGGAACACTGAAGCTTTCTTT. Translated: CASSSLGNTEAFF.

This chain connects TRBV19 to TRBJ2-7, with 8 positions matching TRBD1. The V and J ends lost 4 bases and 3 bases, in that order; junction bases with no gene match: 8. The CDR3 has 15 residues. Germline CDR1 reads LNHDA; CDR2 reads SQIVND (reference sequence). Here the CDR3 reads CASSTGTGAFYEQYF. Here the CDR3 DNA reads TGTGCCAGTAGTACCGGGACAGGCGCCTTCTACGAGCAGTACTTC.

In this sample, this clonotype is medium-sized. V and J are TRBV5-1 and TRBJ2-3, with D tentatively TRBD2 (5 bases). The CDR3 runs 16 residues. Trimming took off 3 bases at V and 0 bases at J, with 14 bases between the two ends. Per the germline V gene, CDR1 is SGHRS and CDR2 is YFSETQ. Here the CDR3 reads CASSSQGRSSTDTQYF. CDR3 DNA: TGCGCCAGCAGCTCCCAAGGGAGATCTAGCACAGATACGCAGTATTTT.

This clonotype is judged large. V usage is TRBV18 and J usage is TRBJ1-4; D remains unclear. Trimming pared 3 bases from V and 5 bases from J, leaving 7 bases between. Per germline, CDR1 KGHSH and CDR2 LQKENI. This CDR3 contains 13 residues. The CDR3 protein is CASSPGRNEKLFF. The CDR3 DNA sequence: TGTGCCAGCTCACCTGGAAGGAATGAAAAACTGTTTTTT.

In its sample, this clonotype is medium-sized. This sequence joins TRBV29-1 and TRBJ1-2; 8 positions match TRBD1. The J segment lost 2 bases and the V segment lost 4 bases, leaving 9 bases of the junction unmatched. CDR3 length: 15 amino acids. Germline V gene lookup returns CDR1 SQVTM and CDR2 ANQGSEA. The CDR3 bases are TGCAGCGTTGCTCTCCGGACAGGGATCAACTATGGCTACACCTTC. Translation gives CSVALRTGINYGYTF.

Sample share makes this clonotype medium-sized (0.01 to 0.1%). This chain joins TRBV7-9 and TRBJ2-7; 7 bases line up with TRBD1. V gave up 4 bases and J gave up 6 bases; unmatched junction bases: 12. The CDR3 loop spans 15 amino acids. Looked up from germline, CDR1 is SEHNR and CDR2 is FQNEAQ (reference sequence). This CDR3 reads CASSSRNTGALEQYF. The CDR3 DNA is TGTGCCAGCAGCTCCCGCAATACAGGGGCCCTCGAGCAGTACTTC.

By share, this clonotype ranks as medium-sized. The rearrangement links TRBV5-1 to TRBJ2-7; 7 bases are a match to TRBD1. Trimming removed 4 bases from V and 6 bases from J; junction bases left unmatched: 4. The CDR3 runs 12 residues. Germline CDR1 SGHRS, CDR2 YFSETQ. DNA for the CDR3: TGCGCCAGCAGCCCGGGACAGAGCGAGCAGTACTTC. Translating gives CASSPGQSEQYF.

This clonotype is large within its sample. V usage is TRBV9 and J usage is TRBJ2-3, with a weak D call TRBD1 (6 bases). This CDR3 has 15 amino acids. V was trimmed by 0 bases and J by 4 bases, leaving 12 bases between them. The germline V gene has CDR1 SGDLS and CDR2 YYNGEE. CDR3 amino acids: CASSVGWGRSDTQYF. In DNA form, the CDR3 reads TGTGCCAGCAGCGTAGGTTGGGGGCGGTCAGATACGCAGTATTTT. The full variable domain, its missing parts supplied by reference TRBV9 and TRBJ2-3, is DSGVTQTPKHLITATGQRVTLRCSPRSGDLSVYWYQQSLDQGLQFLIQYYNGEERAKGNILERFSAQQFPDLHSELNLSSLELGDSALYFCASSVGWGRSDTQYFGPGTRLTVL.

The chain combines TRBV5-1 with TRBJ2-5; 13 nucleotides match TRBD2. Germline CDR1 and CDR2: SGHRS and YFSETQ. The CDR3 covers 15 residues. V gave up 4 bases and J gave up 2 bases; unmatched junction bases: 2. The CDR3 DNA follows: TGCGCCAGCAGCCCGGGACTAGCGGGACAAGAGACCCAGTACTTC. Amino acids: CASSPGLAGQETQYF.